The rows below give T cell receptor beta chains drawn from one sample of a study of T cells in Graves' hyperthyroidism and ophthalmopathy. MiXCR, applied by TCRdb to the multiplex PCR reads, yields one record per CDR3 protein. The table shows 300,000 to 450,000 distinct CDR3 sequences, with more than 14% occurring only once. Sequencing used blood. All receptors come from a woman aged 25 to 39 with Graves' ophthalmopathy. CDR3s include the opening cysteine and the closing phenylalanine or tryptophan. The D gene is left open where the match is weak. Not every row has a clone size; where given, it reads once, few, many or a size class.

CDR3aa: CASDGGKLGEQYF
CDR3nt: TGTGCCAGCGACGGTGGGAAGCTGGGGGAGCAGTACTTC
abundance: NA
v_gene: TRBV7-9
j_gene: TRBJ2-7
d_gene: NA

CDR3aa: CASSLAFSRGMNTEAFF
CDR3nt: TGTGCCAGCAGCTTAGCTTTCTCTCGGGGGATGAACACTGAAGCTTTCTTT
abundance: many
v_gene: TRBV7-2
j_gene: TRBJ1-1
d_gene: NA

CDR3aa: CAWSGDPPLNQPQHF
CDR3nt: TGTGCCTGGAGTGGGGACCCCCCCCTCAATCAGCCCCAGCATTTT
abundance: many
v_gene: TRBV30
j_gene: TRBJ1-5
d_gene: NA

CDR3aa: CASSQAPTLLVAFF
CDR3nt: TGCGCCAGCAGCCAAGCCCCAACATTACTTGTAGCTTTCTTT
abundance: NA
v_gene: TRBV4-1
j_gene: TRBJ1-1
d_gene: NA

CDR3aa: CASSRDRMVISYTF
CDR3nt: TGTGCCAGCAGCAGGGACCGTATGGTCATAAGCTACACCTTC
abundance: many
v_gene: TRBV6-1
j_gene: TRBJ1-2
d_gene: NA

CDR3aa: CASSQDPVGAGTDTQYF
CDR3nt: TGTGCCAGCAGCCAAGACCCCGTGGGGGCTGGCACAGATACGCAGTATTTT
abundance: many
v_gene: TRBV3-1
j_gene: TRBJ2-3
d_gene: NA

CDR3aa: CASSLDSGNYEQYF
CDR3nt: TGTGCCAGCAGCTTAGATTCCGGGAACTACGAGCAGTACTTC
abundance: many
v_gene: TRBV7-9
j_gene: TRBJ2-7
d_gene: NA

CDR3aa: CASSQDRGTFF
CDR3nt: TGTGCCAGCAGCCAGGACAGGGGAACTTTCTTT
abundance: many
v_gene: TRBV6-1
j_gene: TRBJ1-1
d_gene: TRBD1

CDR3aa: CASSPSSLLTQYF
CDR3nt: TGTGCCAGCAGCCCGTCATCCCTGTTGACGCAGTATTTT
abundance: many
v_gene: TRBV11-2
j_gene: TRBJ2-3
d_gene: NA

CDR3aa: CASSVDLAGGRNEQFF
CDR3nt: TGTGCCAGCAGCGTAGACCTAGCGGGGGGGCGGAATGAGCAGTTCTTC
abundance: few
v_gene: TRBV9
j_gene: TRBJ2-1
d_gene: TRBD2

CDR3aa: CASSGGGGWTEAFF
CDR3nt: TGTGCCAGCAGCGGGGGGGGTGGGTGGACTGAAGCTTTCTTT
abundance: many
v_gene: TRBV6-1
j_gene: TRBJ1-1
d_gene: NA

CDR3aa: CASSYSENEKLFF
CDR3nt: TGTGCCAGCAGTTACTCCGAAAATGAAAAACTGTTTTTT
abundance: NA
v_gene: TRBV6-6
j_gene: TRBJ1-4
d_gene: NA

CDR3aa: CASSQELGSNEQFF
CDR3nt: TGTGCCAGCAGCCAAGAGTTGGGCAGCAATGAGCAGTTCTTC
abundance: many
v_gene: TRBV11-2
j_gene: TRBJ2-1
d_gene: NA

CDR3aa: CSVVGQGFYNEQFF
CDR3nt: TGCAGCGTCGTGGGACAGGGGTTCTACAATGAGCAGTTCTTC
abundance: NA
v_gene: TRBV29-1
j_gene: TRBJ2-1
d_gene: TRBD1

CDR3aa: CASSLVSTYGNGHTF
CDR3nt: TGTGCCAGCAGTTTGGTATCAACCTACGGCAATGGCCACACCTTC
abundance: many
v_gene: TRBV28
j_gene: TRBJ1-2
d_gene: NA

CDR3aa: CASSERRTGISYEQYF
CDR3nt: TGTGCCAGCAGTGAAAGGAGAACAGGAATATCCTACGAGCAGTACTTC
abundance: many
v_gene: TRBV6-1
j_gene: TRBJ2-7
d_gene: NA

CDR3aa: CSAIAGEGPENTEAFF
CDR3nt: TGCAGTGCCATCGCTGGGGAGGGACCGGAGAACACTGAAGCTTTCTTT
abundance: NA
v_gene: TRBV20-1
j_gene: TRBJ1-1
d_gene: NA

CDR3aa: CAIGGVQDTEAFF
CDR3nt: TGTGCCATCGGGGGGGTACAGGACACTGAAGCTTTCTTT
abundance: many
v_gene: TRBV5-4
j_gene: TRBJ1-1
d_gene: NA

CDR3aa: CASSRLAYEQYF
CDR3nt: TGTGCCAGCAGCCGACTAGCTTACGAGCAGTACTTC
abundance: many
v_gene: TRBV12-3/TRBV12-4
j_gene: TRBJ2-7
d_gene: TRBD2

CDR3aa: CASNSPARTYEQYF
CDR3nt: TGTGCCTCCAACAGCCCGGCTCGCACCTACGAGCAGTACTTC
abundance: NA
v_gene: TRBV28
j_gene: TRBJ2-7
d_gene: NA

CDR3aa: CASSLDPRAMEWSDTQYF
CDR3nt: TGTGCCAGCAGCCTCGATCCTCGAGCTATGGAGTGGTCAGATACGCAGTATTTT
abundance: many
v_gene: TRBV5-6
j_gene: TRBJ2-3
d_gene: NA

CDR3aa: CAISGSQSEQYF
CDR3nt: TGTGCCATCAGTGGATCACAGAGCGAGCAGTACTTC
abundance: many
v_gene: TRBV10-3
j_gene: TRBJ2-7
d_gene: NA

CDR3aa: CASSQELGVLYSEQYF
CDR3nt: TGTGCCAGCAGCCAAGAATTAGGGGTCCTCTACTCCGAGCAGTACTTC
abundance: few
v_gene: TRBV3-1
j_gene: TRBJ2-7
d_gene: NA

CDR3aa: CASSPHGLAGATRDTGELFF
CDR3nt: TGTGCCAGCAGCCCCCACGGACTAGCGGGGGCCACGCGTGACACCGGGGAGCTGTTTTTT
abundance: many
v_gene: TRBV3-1
j_gene: TRBJ2-2
d_gene: TRBD2

CDR3aa: CASSLTPGITYEQYF
CDR3nt: TGTGCCAGCAGTTTAACTCCGGGGATTACCTACGAGCAGTACTTC
abundance: few
v_gene: TRBV28
j_gene: TRBJ2-7
d_gene: NA

CDR3aa: CASSQGPGGLETQYF
CDR3nt: TGTGCCAGCAGCCAAGGGCCCGGCGGCCTAGAGACCCAGTACTTC
abundance: many
v_gene: TRBV3-1
j_gene: TRBJ2-5
d_gene: NA

CDR3aa: CASSFSRYQETQYF
CDR3nt: TGTGCCAGCAGCTTTTCTAGGTACCAAGAGACCCAGTACTTC
abundance: few
v_gene: TRBV7-9
j_gene: TRBJ2-5
d_gene: NA

CDR3aa: CSVAPRVAYEQYF
CDR3nt: TGCAGCGTCGCCCCCAGGGTGGCCTACGAGCAGTACTTC
abundance: many
v_gene: TRBV29-1
j_gene: TRBJ2-7
d_gene: NA

CDR3aa: CSAKTGGLAEAFF
CDR3nt: TGCAGTGCTAAGACAGGGGGCCTGGCTGAAGCTTTCTTT
abundance: many
v_gene: TRBV20-1
j_gene: TRBJ1-1
d_gene: TRBD1

CDR3aa: CASTQGRTVTDTQYF
CDR3nt: TGCGCCAGCACTCAAGGGAGAACAGTCACAGATACGCAGTATTTT
abundance: many
v_gene: TRBV4-1
j_gene: TRBJ2-3
d_gene: NA

CDR3aa: CASSLSGPHRPYTPTDTQYF
CDR3nt: TGTGCCAGCAGCTTAAGTGGGCCCCACAGGCCCTACACACCAACAGATACGCAGTATTTT
abundance: many
v_gene: TRBV5-5
j_gene: TRBJ2-3
d_gene: NA

CDR3aa: CASSPASTGELFF
CDR3nt: TGTGCCAGCAGCCCCGCTTCCACCGGGGAGCTGTTTTTT
abundance: many
v_gene: TRBV7-3
j_gene: TRBJ2-2
d_gene: NA

CDR3aa: CASSRRGLAGAKDTQYF
CDR3nt: TGTGCCAGCAGCCGAAGAGGGCTAGCGGGGGCGAAAGATACGCAGTATTTT
abundance: NA
v_gene: TRBV11-2
j_gene: TRBJ2-3
d_gene: TRBD2

CDR3aa: CASSLTPGQGSTEAFF
CDR3nt: TGTGCCAGCAGTTTAACTCCGGGACAGGGAAGCACTGAAGCTTTCTTT
abundance: NA
v_gene: TRBV6-5
j_gene: TRBJ1-1
d_gene: TRBD1

CDR3aa: CASSQEGHLNYGYTF
CDR3nt: TGTGCCAGCAGCCAAGAGGGGCACCTTAACTATGGCTACACCTTC
abundance: many
v_gene: TRBV3-1
j_gene: TRBJ1-2
d_gene: NA

CDR3aa: CASRGSPEQYF
CDR3nt: TGTGCCAGCAGGGGGTCTCCCGAGCAGTACTTC
abundance: many
v_gene: TRBV2
j_gene: TRBJ2-7
d_gene: NA

CDR3aa: CASSLFRGSGYEQYF
CDR3nt: TGTGCCAGCAGCTTATTCAGGGGTAGTGGGTACGAGCAGTACTTC
abundance: many
v_gene: TRBV7-8
j_gene: TRBJ2-7
d_gene: NA

CDR3aa: CAWRSRWAGFREQYF
CDR3nt: TGTGCCTGGAGGTCACGGTGGGCGGGTTTTCGCGAGCAGTACTTC
abundance: many
v_gene: TRBV30
j_gene: TRBJ2-7
d_gene: NA

CDR3aa: CSARDRASGAYEQYF
CDR3nt: TGCAGTGCTAGAGATCGAGCTAGCGGAGCCTACGAGCAGTACTTC
abundance: many
v_gene: TRBV20-1
j_gene: TRBJ2-7
d_gene: TRBD2

CDR3aa: CASSLRSGTSWASTDTQYF
CDR3nt: TGTGCCAGCAGCTTACGCTCCGGGACTAGTTGGGCAAGCACAGATACGCAGTATTTT
abundance: many
v_gene: TRBV7-2
j_gene: TRBJ2-3
d_gene: TRBD2

CDR3aa: CASSYSDRLSSNQPQHF
CDR3nt: TGTGCCAGCAGTTACTCGGACAGGTTGTCTAGCAATCAGCCCCAGCATTTT
abundance: many
v_gene: TRBV6-5
j_gene: TRBJ1-5
d_gene: TRBD1

CDR3aa: CASSLQTSGGAGELFF
CDR3nt: TGTGCCAGCAGCCTACAGACTAGCGGGGGGGCCGGGGAGCTGTTTTTT
abundance: NA
v_gene: TRBV13
j_gene: TRBJ2-2
d_gene: TRBD2

CDR3aa: CSAREDGINSPLHF
CDR3nt: TGCAGTGCTAGAGAGGACGGGATTAATTCACCCCTCCACTTT
abundance: once
v_gene: TRBV20-1
j_gene: TRBJ1-6
d_gene: NA

CDR3aa: CASSLEAGGRGNEQFF
CDR3nt: TGTGCCAGCAGTCTAGAAGCGGGGGGTCGTGGCAATGAGCAGTTCTTC
abundance: many
v_gene: TRBV5-4
j_gene: TRBJ2-1
d_gene: TRBD2

CDR3aa: CASSLDGDFTYEQYF
CDR3nt: TGTGCCAGCAGCTTGGACGGAGATTTTACCTACGAGCAGTACTTC
abundance: few
v_gene: TRBV5-6
j_gene: TRBJ2-7
d_gene: NA

CDR3aa: CASSFPRTGGNYEQYF
CDR3nt: TGTGCCAGCAGCTTCCCCAGGACAGGGGGGAACTACGAGCAGTACTTC
abundance: many
v_gene: TRBV7-2
j_gene: TRBJ2-7
d_gene: TRBD1